Listed here are 19 T cell receptor beta chains from one sample, sequenced in a study of memory CD4+ T cells and cytomegalovirus serostatus. Repertoires were generated with immunoSEQ multiplex PCR, while TCRdb's copy carries only in-frame clones and drops some. The sample lists roughly 50,000 clones; less than 80% were seen once. The sort gate was single viable CD3+CD4+CD8-CD45RO+ cells for memory CD4+ T cells. Sequenced input: memory CD4+ T cells from blood. Source of these receptors: an adult in good health and CMV-seronegative.

The rearrangement uses TRBV18 and TRBJ2-7, with D uncertain. The CDR3 is 11 residues long. Trimming left V 2 bases short and J 2 bases short, with 1 base between. Germline loops: CDR1 KGHSH, CDR2 LQKENI. The DNA for the CDR3 is TGTGCCAGCTCACCAGCCTACGAGCAGTACTTC. This translates into CASSPAYEQYF.

DNA of the CDR3: TGTGCCAGTAGTATAGGGCGAAATGGCTACACCTTC. Protein: CASSIGRNGYTF. The chain carries TRBV19 and TRBJ1-2; D is ambiguous. Germline-derived CDR1 and CDR2 are LNHDA and SQIVND (reference sequence). The CDR3 covers 12 residues. Trimming left V 1 base short and J 6 bases short, with 6 bases between.

This chain connects TRBV7-2 to TRBJ2-5; TRBD2 might be the D (5 bases). Germline assignment: CDR1 SGHTA and CDR2 FQGNSA. Trimming removed 11 bases from V and 7 bases from J, with 17 bases in between. The CDR3 extends over 12 amino acids. CDR3 coding DNA: TGTGCCTCCCAAGGACTGCCGGGGACCCAGTACTTC. The encoded protein is CASQGLPGTQYF.

The J gene is TRBJ2-7, the V gene TRBV15, with D possibly being TRBD2 (5 bases). The V and J ends lost 0 bases and 5 bases respectively, with 14 bases between them. The CDR3 length is 15 residues. In germline, CDR1 is LNHNV, CDR2 YYDKDF (reference sequence). CDR3 in amino acids: CATSRDFLEGDEQYF. The CDR3 DNA is TGTGCCACCAGCAGAGATTTTTTAGAGGGTGACGAGCAGTACTTC.

The genes are TRBV29-1 and TRBJ1-1, with no clear D. Germline CDR1 SQVTM, CDR2 ANQGSEA. The V gene lost 4 bases and the J gene lost 4 bases, with 10 bases spanning the gap. This CDR3 has 12 residues. The CDR3 DNA follows: TGCAGCGTTGTTAAAAGCGGCACTGAAGCTTTCTTT. This encodes CSVVKSGTEAFF. Full variable domain (missing parts from reference TRBV29-1 and TRBJ1-1): SAVISQKPSRDICQRGTSLTIQCQVDSQVTMMFWYRQQPGQSLTLIATANQGSEATYESGFVIDKFPISRPNLTFSTLTVSNMSPEDSSIYLCSVVKSGTEAFFGQGTRLTVV.

The chain uses TRBV6-1 and TRBJ2-7; D remains ambiguous. The V gene lost 2 bases and the J gene lost 0 bases, with 14 bases spanning the gap. The CDR3 has 16 residues. Germline V lookup: CDR1 MNHNS, CDR2 SASEGT. CDR3 amino acids: CASSERPGGSSYEQYF. The CDR3 region has the DNA TGTGCCAGCAGTGAAAGACCGGGTGGCAGCTCCTACGAGCAGTACTTC.

This clone came up a few times. The chain combines TRBV5-4 with TRBJ1-2, with D possibly being TRBD1 (5 bases). Trimming took 2 bases from V and 2 from J, leaving 10 bases between them. There are 14 residues in the CDR3. Germline loops: CDR1 SGHNT, CDR2 YYREEE (reference sequence). The CDR3 loop reads CASSFAGPNYGYTF. CDR3 nucleotides: TGTGCCAGCAGCTTCGCGGGACCAAACTATGGCTACACCTTC.

The V gene is TRBV7-2, the J gene TRBJ1-1; TRBD1 aligns across 8 bases. V lost 5 bases and J lost 1; bases outside the gene matches: 9. CDR1 SGHTA and CDR2 FQGNSA come from the germline V gene. This CDR3 has 16 amino acids. In DNA form, the CDR3 reads TGTGCCAGCAGCCAAGATCCCGGGACAGGGAACACTGAAGCTTTCTTT. This translates into CASSQDPGTGNTEAFF.

The rearrangement uses TRBV28 and TRBJ2-6; perhaps D is TRBD1 or TRBD2 (5 bases each). The V end lost 3 bases, the J end lost 0 bases, and 15 bases lay between the germline ends. CDR1 and CDR2 (germline): MDHEN, SYDVKM. The length of the CDR3 is 18 residues. CDR3 protein: CASSFGQGGFSGANVLTF. The CDR3 bases are TGTGCCAGCAGTTTTGGCCAGGGCGGGTTCTCTGGGGCCAACGTCCTGACTTTC.

The chain couples TRBV28 to TRBJ2-5; TRBD2 agrees at 11 bases. The ends lost 2 bases at V and 1 base at J; junction bases unmatched: 3. CDR3 length: 16 amino acids. The germline CDR1 and CDR2 sequences are MDHEN and SYDVKM. CDR3 nucleotides: TGTGCCAGCAGTTTAGAGGGACTAGCGGTCCAAGAGACCCAGTACTTC. Its protein is CASSLEGLAVQETQYF.

J is TRBJ2-4 and V is TRBV2; TRBD1 is a possible D gene (6 bases). Germline CDR1 is SNHLY and CDR2 is FYNNEI. The CDR3 contains 13 residues. Trimming cost V 8 bases and J 6 bases, with 14 bases left between them. CDR3 coding DNA: TGTGCCAGCGCGGTCGACAGGCTAAACATTCAGTACTTC. Protein: CASAVDRLNIQYF. The entire variable domain, with the rest obtained from reference TRBV2 and TRBJ2-4, is as follows: EPEVTQTPSHQVTQMGQEVILRCVPISNHLYFYWYRQILGQKVEFLVSFYNNEISEKSEIFDDQFSVERPDGSNFTLKIRSTKLEDSAMYFCASAVDRLNIQYFGAGTRLSVL.

This chain uses TRBV6-1 with TRBJ2-5; a weak D match, TRBD1 (6 bases). The germline CDR1 and CDR2 sequences are MNHNS and SASEGT. There are 14 residues in the CDR3. Between the trimmed V and J ends, which lost 5 bases and 5 bases, there was a span of 15 bases. CDR3 residues: CASSLGQGTETQYF. The CDR3 bases are TGTGCCAGCAGTCTGGGGCAGGGGACGGAGACCCAGTACTTC.

The rearrangement uses TRBV29-1 and TRBJ2-1; D not certain. The CDR3 has 10 residues. V was shortened by 4 bases and J by 7 bases, with 5 bases between the two germline ends. Germline V lookup: CDR1 SQVTM, CDR2 ANQGSEA. CDR3 nucleotide sequence: TGCAGCGTTGGTATAAATGAGCAGTTCTTC. It codes for CSVGINEQFF.

The chain couples TRBV15 to TRBJ1-1; D uncertain. There are 14 residues in the CDR3. Trimming pared 6 bases from V and 3 bases from J, leaving 14 bases between. Germline V CDR1 and CDR2: LNHNV, YYDKDF (reference sequence). This CDR3 reads CATRGSGRDTEAFF. For the CDR3, the DNA is TGTGCCACCAGAGGAAGTGGAAGGGACACTGAAGCTTTCTTT.

The J gene is TRBJ2-3, the V gene TRBV5-1; D is undetermined. The CDR3 is 13 residues long. The germline gives CDR1 SGHRS, CDR2 YFSETQ. V was clipped by 3 bases and J by 1 base, with 6 bases between them. The CDR3 is CASSSLGTDTQYF. The CDR3 nucleotides are TGCGCCAGCAGCTCCCTGGGCACAGATACGCAGTATTTT.

The V and J genes are TRBV28 and TRBJ2-1; the D gene could be TRBD1 or TRBD2 (5 bases each). The CDR3 is 13 amino acids. The germline V and J ends were trimmed by 9 bases and 6 bases, with 15 bases remaining between them. Germline loops: CDR1 MDHEN, CDR2 SYDVKM. The CDR3 here is CASKRDVTNEQFF. CDR3 in DNA: TGTGCCAGTAAACGGGACGTAACCAATGAGCAGTTCTTC. Together with reference TRBV28 and TRBJ2-1, the CDR3 gives the full variable domain: DVKVTQSSRYLVKRTGEKVFLECVQDMDHENMFWYRQDPGLGLRLIYFSYDVKMKEKGDIPEGYSVSREKKERFSLILESASTNQTSMYLCASKRDVTNEQFFGPGTRLTVL.

This sequence joins TRBV2 and TRBJ1-5, with D unclear. CDR1 is SNHLY, CDR2 FYNNEI, per germline. This CDR3 has 13 residues. Trimming removed 4 bases at V and 1 base at J, with 5 bases between. CDR3 coding DNA: TGTGCCAGCAGTGTCAGCAGCAATCAGCCCCAGCATTTT. This gives the protein CASSVSSNQPQHF.

This clone came up once. Here the CDR3 reads CASSLFQGLPTGELFF. DNA for the CDR3: TGTGCCAGCAGCTTATTCCAGGGCCTCCCTACCGGGGAGCTGTTTTTT. This chain uses TRBV7-2 with TRBJ2-2; tentatively, D is TRBD1 (5 bases). The CDR3 covers 16 residues. Germline V lookup: CDR1 SGHTA, CDR2 FQGNSA. Trimming took off 2 bases at V and 5 bases at J, with 15 bases between the two ends.

This clone occurred a few times. The CDR3 spells CASSPNLPYEQYF. In DNA form, the CDR3 reads TGCGCCAGCAGCCCAAATCTTCCTTACGAGCAGTACTTC. The V call is TRBV5-1, the J call TRBJ2-7; D is ambiguous. Germline-derived CDR1 and CDR2 are SGHRS and YFSETQ. V shed 4 bases and J shed 4 bases, with 12 bases lying between them. This CDR3 has 13 amino acids.